This section outlines one TCR beta chain sequence together with its context. Its antigen remains unknown. The data were produced by immunoSEQ multiplex PCR, yet TCRdb's version contains in-frame clones alone and is incomplete. The table lists over 100,000 clones, around 89% of them singletons. These data originate in a study of T cell responses to AZD1222 COVID-19 vaccine. Broader study findings: Donors were chiefly white British, with a greater number of females, and clonal diversity was perhaps underestimated. Repertoires in all cases were sampled only once the peak T cell response had passed. In the spike-specific TCR repertoire, nearly half reportedly target unmutated variant regions.

Trimming pared 5 bases from V and 0 bases from J, leaving 14 bases between. The CDR3 has 16 amino acids. Germline CDR1 reads SGHAT; CDR2 reads FQNNGV. This TCR was sampled from an adult in good health. V usage is TRBV11-2 and J usage is TRBJ1-5; D not resolved. The sequenced sample was peripheral blood, obtained on day 0 of AZD1222 vaccination. The DNA of the CDR3 is TGTGCCAGCAGCCATACCCGGACGGATAGCAATCAGCCCCAGCATTTT. It specifies CASSHTRTDSNQPQHF.